What follows is one T cell receptor beta chain and its context. CDR1 is SGHTA, CDR2 FQGNSA, per germline. This CDR3 spans 15 amino acids. V was shortened by 5 bases and J by 0 bases, with 11 bases between the two germline ends. This sample is drawn from a study of T cells after yellow fever vaccination. Background on the study: The SMART-Seq v4 Ultra Low Input method served to prepare the low-cell-number fractions.

TCRdb used MiXCR to reprocess the 5' RACE reads, holding one entry per CDR3 protein. The repertoire has approximately 150,000 distinct CDR3 sequences, approximately 6.2% of them found once; the top ten carry nearly 3%. Here the sequenced sample was CD4+ T cells sorted from PBMCs, taken on the day of the first yellow fever vaccination. The gene calls are TRBV7-2 and TRBJ1-3; D is unclear. The source of this sequence is a man aged 18 to 29 who received the YFV17D yellow fever vaccine. CDR3 coding DNA: TGTGCCAGCAGCCCGGCCCCTAGCTCTGGAAACACCATATATTTT. It encodes CASSPAPSSGNTIYF.